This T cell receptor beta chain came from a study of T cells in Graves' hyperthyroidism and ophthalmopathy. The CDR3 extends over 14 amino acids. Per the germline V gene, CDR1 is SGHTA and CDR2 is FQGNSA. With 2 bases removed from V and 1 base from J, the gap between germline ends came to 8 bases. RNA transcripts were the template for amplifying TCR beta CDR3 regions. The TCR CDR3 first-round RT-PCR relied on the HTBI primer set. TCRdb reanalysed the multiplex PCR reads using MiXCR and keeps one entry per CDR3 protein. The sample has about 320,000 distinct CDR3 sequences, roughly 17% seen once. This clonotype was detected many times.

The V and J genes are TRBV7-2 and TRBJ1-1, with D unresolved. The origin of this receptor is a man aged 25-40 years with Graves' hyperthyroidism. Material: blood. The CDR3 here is CASSLSGWNTEAFF. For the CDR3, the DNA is TGTGCCAGCAGCTTATCGGGTTGGAACACTGAAGCTTTCTTT.